This entry lists 18 T cell receptor beta chains sequenced from one sample in a study of T-cell memory formation after mild COVID-19. A single record per CDR3 protein comes from TCRdb applying MiXCR to the 5' RACE reads. The profile shows fewer than 600,000 distinct CDR3 sequences, 20% to 25% of them singletons. Source material: PBMCs or a T cell subset sorted from them (not recorded which). The source is an adult woman who had mild COVID-19 (a few samples of this study predate the infection). Cell type and time point are not known.

This clonotype was observed a few times. The chain uses TRBV5-1 and TRBJ2-3; tentatively, D is TRBD2 (6 bases). Trimming removed 4 bases at V and 2 bases at J, with 14 bases between. The germline CDR1 and CDR2 sequences are SGHRS and YFSETQ. The CDR3 is made up of 15 amino acids. CDR3 in DNA: TGCGCCAGCAGCGCACCCACTAGCTCCACAGATACGCAGTATTTT. It is translated as CASSAPTSSTDTQYF.

This clonotype has just a few counts. This chain joins TRBV5-5 and TRBJ1-5; TRBD1 matches at 9 bases. The CDR3 has 16 amino acids. Germline CDR1 is SGHKS and CDR2 is YYEKEE (reference sequence). V was pared by 5 bases and J by 2 bases, with 8 bases of the junction left unmatched. CDR3 region: CASSLVGQGGNQPQHF. In DNA form, the CDR3 reads TGTGCCAGCAGTCTCGTGGGACAGGGCGGCAATCAGCCCCAGCATTTT. The variable domain in full, completed from reference TRBV5-5 and TRBJ1-5, reads DAGVTQSPTHLIKTRGQQVTLRCSPISGHKSVSWYQQVLGQGPQFIFQYYEKEERGRGNFPDRFSARQFPNYSSELNVNALLLGDSALYLCASSLVGQGGNQPQHFGDGTRLSIL.

This clonotype was seen ten or more times. This chain connects TRBV12-3 or TRBV12-4 to TRBJ1-1, with 8 bases that match TRBD1. Losses at the gene ends were 5 bases for V and 5 bases for J; bases not matched to a gene: 10. The CDR3 has 15 amino acids. CDR3 sequence reads: CASSQTGEVRTEAFF. CDR3 sequence (DNA): TGTGCCAGCAGTCAGACAGGGGAGGTGCGGACTGAAGCTTTCTTT.

The chain is built from TRBV29-1 and TRBJ2-7, with 7 positions matching TRBD2. Germline V gene data show CDR1 as SQVTM and CDR2 as ANQGSEA. The V segment lost 5 bases and the J segment 3 bases; nucleotides outside the gene matches: 7. The CDR3 contains 13 residues. The CDR3 region has the DNA TGCAGCGTTCTGGCGGGGGTCGGCTACGAGCAGTACTTC. Protein: CSVLAGVGYEQYF.

The sample holds a few counts of this clonotype. V usage is TRBV6-5 and J usage is TRBJ2-1; D is undetermined. Germline V lookup: CDR1 MNHEY, CDR2 SVGAGI. CDR3 length equals 14 residues. The V end lost 0 bases, the J end lost 6 bases, and 9 bases lay between the germline ends. The DNA for the CDR3 is TGTGCCAGCAGTTACTCGGTAGGAGTCAATGAGCAGTTCTTC. Its translation is CASSYSVGVNEQFF.

This clonotype was detected only a few times. The rearrangement joins TRBV18 to TRBJ2-2; D gene uncertain. Germline CDR1 reads KGHSH; CDR2 reads LQKENI. The germline V and J ends were trimmed by 0 bases and 4 bases, with 15 bases remaining between them. The length of the CDR3 is 17 residues. The CDR3, as DNA: TGTGCCAGCTCACCACCGGCAGGCACCCTCGGCACCGGGGAGCTGTTTTTT. It encodes CASSPPAGTLGTGELFF.

This clonotype was seen a handful of times. The chain combines TRBV7-9 with TRBJ2-4; no clear D gene. V lost 2 bases and J lost 1, with 15 bases in between. This CDR3 comprises 17 residues. In germline, CDR1 is SEHNR, CDR2 FQNEAQ (reference sequence). CDR3 in DNA: TGTGCCAGCAGCTTATTTTCACTCCCGGTGGCCAAAAACATTCAGTACTTC. Its translation: CASSLFSLPVAKNIQYF.

The V and J genes are TRBV7-3 and TRBJ2-1; 9 positions agree with TRBD2. CDR3 size: 16 residues. The trim removed 5 bases at V and 9 bases at J, leaving 14 bases unmatched. Germline assignment: CDR1 SGHTA and CDR2 FQGTGA. CDR3 in DNA: TGTGCCAGCAGCGCCTCGGCCCTAGCGGGACCTCCTGAGCAGTTCTTC. Translation: CASSASALAGPPEQFF.

The sample holds a few counts of this clonotype. V is TRBV29-1 and J is TRBJ2-1, with D unresolved. V dropped 8 bases and J dropped 3 bases, with 8 bases sitting between them. The germline V gene has CDR1 SQVTM and CDR2 ANQGSEA. The CDR3 covers 11 residues. The chain's CDR3 is CSHRGYNEQFF. As DNA, the CDR3 is TGCAGCCATAGAGGCTACAATGAGCAGTTCTTC.

This clonotype has more than one count but fewer than ten. The rearrangement joins TRBV12-3 or TRBV12-4 to TRBJ1-1; 7 bases are a match to TRBD1. This CDR3 comprises 13 residues. Germline trimming cut 6 bases from V and 9 bases from J; bases unmatched to any gene: 10. Here the CDR3 DNA reads TGTGCCAGCAGACCCGAGGGGGCGGTCCAAGCTTTCTTT. This translates into CASRPEGAVQAFF.

The chain joins TRBV7-3 to TRBJ1-1; a weak D match, TRBD1 (6 bases). The CDR3 extends over 15 amino acids. CDR1 is SGHTA and CDR2 is FQGTGA in the germline V gene. Between the trimmed V and J ends, which lost 5 bases and 3 bases, there was a span of 16 bases. CDR3: CASSPSGKGDTEAFF. The CDR3 coding sequence is TGTGCCAGCAGCCCATCAGGGAAGGGGGACACTGAAGCTTTCTTT.

The rearrangement uses TRBV4-1 and TRBJ2-1; 8 bases line up with TRBD2. The germline CDR1 and CDR2 sequences are MGHRA and YSYEKL. The CDR3 loop spans 16 amino acids. The V and J ends lost 1 base and 4 bases, in that order; junction bases with no gene match: 6. The CDR3 spells CASSQVGGTRYNEQFF. The CDR3 DNA sequence: TGCGCCAGCAGCCAAGTAGGCGGGACTAGGTACAATGAGCAGTTCTTC.

The table lists this clonotype with a few counts. The V gene is TRBV12-3 or TRBV12-4, the J gene TRBJ2-1; D tentatively reads TRBD1 or TRBD2 (6 bases each). V was pared by 5 bases and J by 6 bases, with 17 bases between. The CDR3 is 15 amino acids. The CDR3 nucleotides are TGTGCCAGCAGTGCGGGACACCTCATGTCCAATGAGCAGTTCTTC. Protein sequence: CASSAGHLMSNEQFF.

This clonotype was detected a few times. The genes are TRBV7-2 and TRBJ1-1, with 8 bases matching TRBD1. Germline assignment: CDR1 SGHTA and CDR2 FQGNSA. The V gene end was trimmed by 1 base and the J gene end by 0 bases; junction bases not matched to a gene: 10. This CDR3 has 18 amino acids. CDR3 sequence (DNA): TGTGCCAGCAGCTTAGAACGGACAGGGAGAAGTTTGAACACTGAAGCTTTCTTT. It translates to CASSLERTGRSLNTEAFF. Filled out from reference TRBV7-2 and TRBJ1-1, the complete variable domain reads GAGVSQSPSNKVTEKGKDVELRCDPISGHTALYWYRQSLGQGLEFLIYFQGNSAPDKSGLPSDRFSAERTGGSVSTLTIQRTQQEDSAVYLCASSLERTGRSLNTEAFFGQGTRLTVV.

At least ten counts were recorded for this clonotype. The chain recombines TRBV5-5 with TRBJ1-1; D not certain. Looked up from germline, CDR1 is SGHKS and CDR2 is YYEKEE (reference sequence). CDR3 size: 13 residues. V lost 0 bases, J lost 2 bases, and 5 bases lay in between. The CDR3: CASSLDLNTEAFF. DNA of the CDR3: TGTGCCAGCAGCTTGGACTTAAACACTGAAGCTTTCTTT.

This clonotype was seen a handful of times. The V call is TRBV6-5, the J call TRBJ1-2; 11 nucleotides align to TRBD1. The CDR3 is 14 residues long. V shed 2 bases and J 7 bases; nucleotides not matched to a gene: 3. CDR1 and CDR2 from the germline V gene are MNHEY and SVGAGI. The chain's CDR3 is CASSYGTGGGGYTF. As DNA, the CDR3 is TGTGCCAGCAGTTACGGGACAGGGGGTGGTGGCTACACCTTC.

This clonotype was observed a few times. This sequence joins TRBV7-8 and TRBJ2-7; 8 nucleotides match TRBD1. The CDR3 loop spans 12 amino acids. Germline loops: CDR1 SGHVS, CDR2 FQNEAQ. The junction had 8 bases not matched to a gene; V was cut back by 4 bases and J by 12 bases. CDR3 in amino acids: CASSSGDRGPYF. The CDR3 bases are TGTGCCAGCAGCTCGGGTGACAGGGGTCCGTACTTC. The full variable domain, completed using reference TRBV7-8 and TRBJ2-7, is GAGVSQSPRYKVAKRGQDVALRCDPISGHVSLFWYQQALGQGPEFLTYFQNEAQLDKSGLPSDRFFAERPEGSVSTLKIQRTQQEDSAVYLCASSSGDRGPYFGPGTRLTVT.

This rearrangement joins TRBV11-2 to TRBJ2-1; 9 nucleotides line up with TRBD1. The CDR3 is 19 amino acids. Germline V CDR1 and CDR2: SGHAT, FQNNGV. The V and J ends lost 3 bases and 2 bases, in that order; junction bases with no gene match: 14. The CDR3 region is CASSFTGTGTRGAYNEQFF. CDR3 bases: TGTGCCAGCAGCTTCACCGGGACAGGGACAAGGGGCGCCTACAATGAGCAGTTCTTC.